Presented here are 4 T cell receptor beta chains from one specimen sequenced in a study of blood T cell repertoires in COVID-19 (dated by TCRdb to the early 2020s). The library came from the immunoSEQ multiplex PCR assay. Entries here come from immuneACCESS through TCRdb and include only in-frame sequences with V and J called. Some clones fail to appear in such tables; in the studies checked, an unresolved V gene covers under half of the shortfall, and the cause of the remainder is unknown. The sample profile shows 290,000 or so clones; around 86% of them were found once. Roughly 2.6% of the sample is in the top ten clones. Sample: PBMCs or T cells enriched from blood (not recorded which). The receptors come from a woman between 18 and 29 years old who had recovered from COVID-19.

The chain recombines TRBV18 with TRBJ2-5; maybe TRBD1 (6 bases). CDR1 is KGHSH and CDR2 is LQKENI in the germline V gene. Trimming removed 1 base from V and 2 bases from J, with 17 bases in between. The CDR3 is made up of 17 amino acids. CDR3 bases: TGTGCCAGCTCACCACGGTTCGGAACAGGGACGCAAGAGACCCAGTACTTC. Protein product: CASSPRFGTGTQETQYF.

This chain uses TRBV4-3 with TRBJ1-1, with D unresolved. Germline V gene sequence: CDR1 LGHNA, CDR2 YSLEER. The germline V and J ends were trimmed by 0 bases and 0 bases, with 8 bases remaining between them. The CDR3 sequence is 15 residues long. The CDR3 region has the DNA TGCGCCAGCAGCCAAGAGTCCAATTTGAACACTGAAGCTTTCTTT. Protein sequence: CASSQESNLNTEAFF.

This chain uses TRBV28 with TRBJ1-4, with D possibly being TRBD1 (6 bases). Looked up from germline, CDR1 is MDHEN and CDR2 is SYDVKM. The CDR3 has 17 residues. The germline V and J ends were trimmed by 2 bases and 3 bases, with 16 bases remaining between them. The CDR3 bases are TGTGCCAGCAGTTTAAGTATCGGGACATATTCTAATGAAAAACTGTTTTTT. As protein: CASSLSIGTYSNEKLFF.

This chain uses TRBV28 with TRBJ1-5; possible D gene TRBD1, 5 bases. The CDR3 sequence is 20 residues long. V lost 5 bases, J lost 8 bases, and 34 bases lay in between. Germline V gives CDR1 MDHEN, CDR2 SYDVKM. CDR3 protein: CASSPPYGALIAISPKPQHF. The CDR3 DNA sequence: TGTGCCAGCAGTCCACCATATGGGGCTCTTATAGCAATCAGCCCCAAGCCCCAGCATTTT.